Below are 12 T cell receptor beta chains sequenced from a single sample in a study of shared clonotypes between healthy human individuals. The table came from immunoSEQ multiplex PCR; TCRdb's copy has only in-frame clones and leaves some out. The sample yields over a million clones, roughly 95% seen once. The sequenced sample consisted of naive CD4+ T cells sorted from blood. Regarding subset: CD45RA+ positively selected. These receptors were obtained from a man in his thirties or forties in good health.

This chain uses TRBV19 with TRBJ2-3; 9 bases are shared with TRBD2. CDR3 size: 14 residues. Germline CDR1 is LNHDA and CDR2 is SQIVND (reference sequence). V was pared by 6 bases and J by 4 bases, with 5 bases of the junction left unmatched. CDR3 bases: TGTGCCAGTAGCGGACTAGCGACCTCAGATACGCAGTATTTT. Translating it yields CASSGLATSDTQYF.

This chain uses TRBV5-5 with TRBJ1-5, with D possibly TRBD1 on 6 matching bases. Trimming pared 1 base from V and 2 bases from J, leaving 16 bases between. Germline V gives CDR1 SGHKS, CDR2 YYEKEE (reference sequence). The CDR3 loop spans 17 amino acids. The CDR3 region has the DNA TGTGCCAGCAGCTTGAGAGGTATACAGGGCGGCAATCAGCCCCAGCATTTT. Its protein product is CASSLRGIQGGNQPQHF.

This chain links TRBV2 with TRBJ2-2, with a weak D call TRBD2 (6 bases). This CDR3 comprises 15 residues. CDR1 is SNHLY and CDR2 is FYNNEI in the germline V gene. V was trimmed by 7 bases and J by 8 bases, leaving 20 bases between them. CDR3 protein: CASTPLGGISGELFF. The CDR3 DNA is TGTGCCAGCACCCCGCTGGGCGGGATCTCAGGGGAGCTGTTTTTT. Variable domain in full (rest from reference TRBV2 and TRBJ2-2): EPEVTQTPSHQVTQMGQEVILRCVPISNHLYFYWYRQILGQKVEFLVSFYNNEISEKSEIFDDQFSVERPDGSNFTLKIRSTKLEDSAMYFCASTPLGGISGELFFGEGSRLTVL.

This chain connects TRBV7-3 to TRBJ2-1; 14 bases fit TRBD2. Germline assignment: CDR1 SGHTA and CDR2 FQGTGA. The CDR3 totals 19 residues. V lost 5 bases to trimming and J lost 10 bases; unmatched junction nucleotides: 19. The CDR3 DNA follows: TGTGCCAGCAGCCCCATCGGGACTAGCGGGAGTTTCAATCCTGGGGAGCAGTTCTTC. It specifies CASSPIGTSGSFNPGEQFF.

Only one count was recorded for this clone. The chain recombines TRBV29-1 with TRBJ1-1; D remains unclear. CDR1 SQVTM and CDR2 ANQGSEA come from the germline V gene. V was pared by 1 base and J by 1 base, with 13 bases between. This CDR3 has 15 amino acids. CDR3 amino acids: CSVEVPRRENTEAFF. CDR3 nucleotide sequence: TGCAGCGTTGAAGTCCCGAGACGGGAGAACACTGAAGCTTTCTTT.

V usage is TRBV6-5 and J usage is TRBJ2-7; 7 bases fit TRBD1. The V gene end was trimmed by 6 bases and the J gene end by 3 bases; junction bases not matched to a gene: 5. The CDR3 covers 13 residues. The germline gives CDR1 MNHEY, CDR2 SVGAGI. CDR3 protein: CASRETGYYEQYF. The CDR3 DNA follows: TGTGCCAGCAGGGAGACAGGGTACTACGAGCAGTACTTC.

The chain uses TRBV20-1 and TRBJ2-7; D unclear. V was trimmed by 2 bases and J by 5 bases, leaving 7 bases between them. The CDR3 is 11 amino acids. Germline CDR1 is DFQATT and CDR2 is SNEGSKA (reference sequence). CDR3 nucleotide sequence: TGCAGTGCTAGAAGGGTCCACGAGCAGTACTTC. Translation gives CSARRVHEQYF.

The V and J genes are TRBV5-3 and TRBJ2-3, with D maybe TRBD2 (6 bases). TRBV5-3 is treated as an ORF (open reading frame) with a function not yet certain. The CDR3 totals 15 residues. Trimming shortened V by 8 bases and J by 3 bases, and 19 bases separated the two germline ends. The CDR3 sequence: CASSRLGGPTDTQYF. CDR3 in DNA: TGTGCCAGCAGCCGCCTAGGAGGGCCAACAGATACGCAGTATTTT.

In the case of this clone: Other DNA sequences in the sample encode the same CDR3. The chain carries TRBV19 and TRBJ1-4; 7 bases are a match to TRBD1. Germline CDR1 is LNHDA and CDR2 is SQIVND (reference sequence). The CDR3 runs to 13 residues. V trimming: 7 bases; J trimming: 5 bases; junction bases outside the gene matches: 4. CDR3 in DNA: TGTGCCAGTAAGGGACAGAGAAATGAAAAACTGTTTTTT. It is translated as CASKGQRNEKLFF.

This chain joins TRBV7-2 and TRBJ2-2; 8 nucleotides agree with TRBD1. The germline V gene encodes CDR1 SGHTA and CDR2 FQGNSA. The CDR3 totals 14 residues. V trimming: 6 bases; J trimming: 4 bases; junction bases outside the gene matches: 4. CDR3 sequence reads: CASRPGQATGELFF. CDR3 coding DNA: TGTGCCAGCAGGCCGGGACAGGCCACCGGGGAGCTGTTTTTT.

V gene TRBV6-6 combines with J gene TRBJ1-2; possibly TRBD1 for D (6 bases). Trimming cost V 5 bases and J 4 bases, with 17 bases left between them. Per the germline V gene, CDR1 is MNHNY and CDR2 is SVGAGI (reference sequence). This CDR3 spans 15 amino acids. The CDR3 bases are TGTGCCAGCAGTCGAAAACAAGGGGGTAGCTATGGCTACACCTTC. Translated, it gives CASSRKQGGSYGYTF.

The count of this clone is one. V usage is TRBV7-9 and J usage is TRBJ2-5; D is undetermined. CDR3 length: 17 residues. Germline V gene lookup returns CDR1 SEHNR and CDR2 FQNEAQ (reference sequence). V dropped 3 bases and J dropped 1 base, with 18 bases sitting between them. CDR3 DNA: TGTGCCAGCAGCTTCAGCGAAGGTGTCGCAGGCCAAGAGACCCAGTACTTC. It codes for CASSFSEGVAGQETQYF.